The T cell receptor beta chain under discussion was sequenced for a study of blood T cell repertoires in COVID-19 (dated by TCRdb to 2019 to 2021). Context from the whole study: Samples from collaborators originated in the United States, Italy and Spain and spanned both the acute and convalescent phases of COVID-19. Subjects who had been exposed to COVID-19, were actively infected with it, or had recovered from it provided the deeply sampled blood TCRbeta repertoires that made up the dataset. HLA class I and class II types, where available, came from metadata supplied by the sample provider rather than from assay-based typing. The material from the prospective study consisted of cDNA or gDNA derived from T cells, B-cell-depleted T cells, or PBMCs. The repertoires were made available in a free public database intended to serve as a resource for research on the immune response to SARS-CoV-2. The sample metadata nearly always contained a de-identified subject ID, COVID-19 status, age in years and sex. The samples were drawn from two sources: the first 160 participants of the ongoing ImmuneRACE study, and 1,200 or so subjects contributed by 6 global collaborators.

With regard to this clone: The target of this receptor is not known. Mismatch with germline at one junction end may stem from a read error.

TCRbeta CDR3 regions were amplified from genomic DNA using the immunoSEQ Assay, a bias-controlled multiplex PCR. The source study handled its data this way. Within the assay, amplification of reference gene primers was used to estimate how many nucleated cells each sample contained. To quantify the absolute abundance of each unique TCRbeta CDR3 rearrangement, sequence reads were collapsed and filtered. For each sample, productive Simpson clonality was calculated as the square root of Simpson's diversity index across productive rearrangements. TCRdb obtained this table from immuneACCESS and retained in-frame rearrangements with V and J assigned. These tables miss some clones; where compared with another copy, unresolved V genes account for less than half of the shortfall, and the remainder is unexplained. D and trimming come from the DNA, and the V and J calls and clone size come from that table. In all, the sample holds roughly 150,000 clones, and about 78% of those were seen once. Together, the top ten hold roughly 11% of the sample.

Paper-wide results and their limitations: The amount of clinical and demographic metadata varied by source and participant and was provided uncurated.

Samples from volunteer blood donors who had recovered from COVID-19 were contributed by a second Seattle source. Each collaborating institution followed its own protocols to collect whole blood in K2EDTA tubes. Collaborator samples were shipped for TCRbeta analysis as frozen whole blood, isolated PBMCs, or DNA extracted from either sample type. Sequences were obtained from peripheral blood. This clonotype originated in a man aged 55 to 70 who had recovered from COVID-19.

The nucleotide sequence reads as follows: TGCGCCAGCAGCCGGCAAGAGACGACTAGCGGGAGGTCCATAGATGCGCAGTATTTT. The resulting protein is CASSRQETTSGRSIDAQYF. The V gene is TRBV4-3 and the J gene is TRBJ2-3; TRBD2 lines up with 13 middle nucleotides. From its cysteine to its phenylalanine, the CDR3 spans 19 amino acids. CDR3 DNA only is kept here, 57 bases in frame from base 1. In the germline V gene, CDR1 corresponds to LGHNA and CDR2 to YSLEER.